The 15 T cell receptor beta chains presented below share a single source sample, sequenced in a study of blood T cell repertoires in COVID-19. TCRdb's table, derived via immunoSEQ multiplex PCR, lists solely in-frame clones and lacks some. The top ten clones hold less than 2% of a sample with 490,000 or so clones, 85% to 90% of them seen once. Sequenced material: PBMCs or T cells enriched from blood (not recorded which). These receptors were obtained from a woman between 35 and 50 years old who had recovered from COVID-19.

The chain employs TRBV3-1 (or the pseudogene TRBV3-2) and TRBJ2-1; tentatively, D is TRBD1 (5 bases). Germline V lookup: CDR1 LGHDT, CDR2 YNNKEL (reference sequence). The CDR3 is 14 residues long. Trimming took off 2 bases at V and 8 bases at J, with 13 bases between the two ends. The CDR3 DNA follows: TGTGCCAGCAGCCAACGGACACAATGGGATGAGCAGTTCTTC. Translation gives CASSQRTQWDEQFF.

This chain connects TRBV6-5 to TRBJ2-5; 8 positions agree with TRBD2. Germline V gene sequence: CDR1 MNHEY, CDR2 SVGAGI. J was trimmed by 6 bases and V by 5 bases; bases with no gene match: 8. CDR3 length: 14 residues. CDR3 coding DNA: TGTGCCAGCAGTCGGTCCCGGGGGGGGCAGACCCAGTACTTC. Its protein is CASSRSRGGQTQYF.

This rearrangement joins TRBV30 to TRBJ1-2, with TRBD1 as a possible D gene (6 bases). V shed 2 bases and J shed 4 bases, with 8 bases lying between them. This CDR3 is 12 amino acids long. The germline gives CDR1 GTSNPN, CDR2 SVGIG (reference sequence). Here the CDR3 reads CAWSTGTYGYTF. The CDR3 DNA reads as TGTGCCTGGAGTACAGGGACCTATGGCTACACCTTC. The full variable domain, in which reference TRBV30 and TRBJ1-2 provide the parts outside the CDR3, is SQTIHQWPATLVQPVGSPLSLECTVEGTSNPNLYWYRQAAGRGLQLLFYSVGIGQISSEVPQNLSASRPQDRQFILSSKKLLLSDSGFYLCAWSTGTYGYTFGSGTRLTVV.

In this sample, this clone turned up a few times. The rearrangement joins TRBV5-1 to TRBJ2-1; possibly TRBD1 for D (5 bases). Germline CDR1 reads SGHRS; CDR2 reads YFSETQ. Trimming took 2 bases from V and 2 from J, leaving 8 bases between them. The CDR3 spans 14 residues. This CDR3 reads CASSFDSPYNEQFF. DNA for the CDR3: TGCGCCAGCAGCTTCGACAGTCCCTACAATGAGCAGTTCTTC.

V and J are TRBV5-8 and TRBJ2-3, with 7 nucleotides matching TRBD2. The germline V gene encodes CDR1 SGHTS and CDR2 YDEGEE. V lost 1 base and J lost 6; bases outside the gene matches: 8. The CDR3 totals 15 residues. This CDR3 reads CASSLIARGRDTQYF. In DNA, the CDR3 is TGTGCCAGCAGCTTGATAGCGCGGGGGAGGGATACGCAGTATTTT.

The J gene is TRBJ2-1, the V gene TRBV27; 8 nucleotides match TRBD2. V lost 3 bases, J lost 6 bases, and 7 bases stayed unmatched. The CDR3 covers 15 residues. Germline loops: CDR1 MNHEY, CDR2 SMNVEV (reference sequence). In DNA, the CDR3 is TGTGCCAGCAGTTTTGGAGTAGCGGGACGCAATGAGCAGTTCTTC. It is translated as CASSFGVAGRNEQFF.

The chain employs TRBV4-3 and TRBJ2-4; no definite D call. Germline-derived CDR1 and CDR2 are LGHNA and YSLEER. V gave up 0 bases and J gave up 0 bases, with 6 bases separating them. The CDR3 spans 15 residues. CDR3 DNA: TGCGCCAGCAGCCAAGAGCGACTAGCCAAAAACATTCAGTACTTC. It encodes CASSQERLAKNIQYF.

The chain is built from TRBV5-1 and TRBJ2-7; 9 bases map to TRBD1. Germline CDR1 reads SGHRS; CDR2 reads YFSETQ. The CDR3 runs to 14 residues. Trimming took 0 bases from V and 6 from J; bases not matched to a gene: 4. In nucleotides, the CDR3 is TGCGCCAGCAGCTTGGTACAGGGGGCGATCGAGCAGTACTTC. Amino acids: CASSLVQGAIEQYF.

The V and J genes are TRBV24-1 and TRBJ2-6; tentative D call: TRBD2 (5 bases). The CDR3 has 15 residues. The V and J ends lost 3 bases and 0 bases respectively, with 5 bases between them. Germline CDR1 is KGHDR and CDR2 is SFDVKD. The CDR3 DNA reads TGTGCCACCAGTGATGCGGGCTCTGGGGCCAACGTCCTGACTTTC. Translating gives CATSDAGSGANVLTF.

This clone was observed a single time. The rearrangement links TRBV28 to TRBJ1-2, with 7 bases fitting TRBD1. Trimming cost V 4 bases and J 4 bases; bases outside gene matches: 6. Germline assignment: CDR1 MDHEN and CDR2 SYDVKM. The length of the CDR3 is 14 residues. This chain's CDR3 is CASSSGGLSYGYTF. The CDR3 DNA sequence: TGTGCCAGCAGTTCAGGGGGGTTGAGCTATGGCTACACCTTC.

The V call is TRBV15, the J call TRBJ2-2; 12 positions agree with TRBD1. V shed 5 bases, J shed 2 bases, and the junction held 9 bases outside the gene matches. Per the germline V gene, CDR1 is LNHNV and CDR2 is YYDKDF (reference sequence). This CDR3 has 18 residues. The CDR3 region is CATSAPGTGGFNTGELFF. The CDR3 nucleotides are TGTGCCACCAGCGCCCCCGGGACAGGGGGCTTTAACACCGGGGAGCTGTTTTTT.

CDR3 nucleotides: TGTGCCAGCAGACCCACGACTTTGGGCAATCAGCCCCAGCATTTT. It codes for CASRPTTLGNQPQHF. V usage is TRBV7-2 and J usage is TRBJ1-5, with D unresolved. CDR1 is SGHTA and CDR2 is FQGNSA in the germline V gene. Trimming took 6 bases from V and 2 from J, leaving 14 bases between them. This CDR3 spans 15 amino acids.

This clone has only one observation. The chain combines TRBV13 with TRBJ1-5, with D possibly being TRBD1 (5 bases). V lost 5 bases and J lost 7, with 15 bases in between. Germline CDR1 and CDR2: PRHDT and FYEKMQ (reference sequence). This CDR3 has 14 amino acids. CDR3 in DNA: TGTGCCAGCAGCCGCGGGGGTGAGGGACAGCCCCAGCATTTT. It is translated as CASSRGGEGQPQHF.

This sequence joins TRBV4-3 and TRBJ1-2, with 8 bases fitting TRBD1. Unmatched junction bases numbered 10, after V lost 1 base and J lost 3 bases. The CDR3 is 17 residues long. CDR1 and CDR2 from the germline V gene are LGHNA and YSLEER. For the CDR3, the DNA is TGCGCCAGCAGCCAAGGGCAGGGGGCAAATTGGTACTATGGCTACACCTTC. It specifies CASSQGQGANWYYGYTF.

This chain joins TRBV13 and TRBJ2-4; the match to TRBD2 covers 9 bases. Germline V gene lookup returns CDR1 PRHDT and CDR2 FYEKMQ (reference sequence). V trimming: 5 bases; J trimming: 3 bases; junction bases outside the gene matches: 2. CDR3 length: 14 residues. Here the CDR3 reads CASSGREGKNIQYF. Written as DNA, the CDR3 is TGTGCCAGCAGCGGGCGGGAGGGCAAAAACATTCAGTACTTC.